This TCR beta chain was captured in a study of blood T cell repertoires in COVID-19. Study-level information: Collection of acute and convalescent COVID-19 samples took place in the United States, Italy and Spain. Sources were T cells, B-cell-depleted T cells, or PBMCs; the material itself was cDNA or gDNA.

Recovered status applied to Cohort 3 donors who had two consecutive negative PCRs. It also applied to those with clearance or with symptom resolution. The CDR3 has 11 amino acids. Germline CDR1 reads SQVTM; CDR2 reads ANQGSEA. V lost 4 bases and J 3 bases, leaving 6 bases between the germline ends. Produced via immunoSEQ multiplex PCR; TCRdb's table is partial and in-frame only. The profile shows 400,000 to 450,000 clones, around 89% of them singletons. The V call is TRBV29-1, the J call TRBJ1-1; D unclear. The specimen was PBMCs or T cells enriched from blood (not recorded which). The sequence came from a man aged 30 to 45 who had recovered from COVID-19. DNA for the CDR3: TGCAGCGTTGGAAGCCACACTGAAGCTTTCTTT. Its translation: CSVGSHTEAFF.